These 3 T cell receptor beta chains originate from one sample sequenced in a study of cytomegalovirus exposure and HLA in healthy donors. Generated by immunoSEQ multiplex PCR, the TCRdb table keeps only in-frame clones and is missing some. The sample includes under 300,000 clones, approximately 83% of them seen just once. Sequences were obtained from PBMCs. Receptor source: a woman aged 25-40 years in good health and CMV-seropositive.

The chain combines TRBV5-1 with TRBJ2-3; 12 bases match TRBD1. CDR1 SGHRS and CDR2 YFSETQ come from the germline V gene. CDR3 length: 15 residues. V lost 7 bases and J lost 4; bases outside the gene matches: 7. CDR3 protein: CASGGQGADSDTQYF. The CDR3 DNA sequence: TGCGCCAGCGGGGGACAGGGGGCTGATTCAGATACGCAGTATTTT.

The chain is built from TRBV2 and TRBJ1-1, with a tentative D call TRBD1 (6 bases). The CDR3 extends over 13 amino acids. Germline lookup yields CDR1 SNHLY and CDR2 FYNNEI. The V and J ends lost 6 bases and 1 base respectively, with 9 bases between them. CDR3 sequence reads: CASSVGQNTEAFF. The CDR3 DNA sequence: TGTGCCAGCAGCGTGGGACAGAACACTGAAGCTTTCTTT.

The gene calls are TRBV5-1 and TRBJ2-2; D unresolved. Germline CDR1 SGHRS, CDR2 YFSETQ. The CDR3 spans 13 residues. V was shortened by 0 bases and J by 4 bases, with 4 bases between the two germline ends. The CDR3 reads CASSLDLTGELFF. The DNA for the CDR3 is TGCGCCAGCAGCTTGGATCTCACCGGGGAGCTGTTTTTT.